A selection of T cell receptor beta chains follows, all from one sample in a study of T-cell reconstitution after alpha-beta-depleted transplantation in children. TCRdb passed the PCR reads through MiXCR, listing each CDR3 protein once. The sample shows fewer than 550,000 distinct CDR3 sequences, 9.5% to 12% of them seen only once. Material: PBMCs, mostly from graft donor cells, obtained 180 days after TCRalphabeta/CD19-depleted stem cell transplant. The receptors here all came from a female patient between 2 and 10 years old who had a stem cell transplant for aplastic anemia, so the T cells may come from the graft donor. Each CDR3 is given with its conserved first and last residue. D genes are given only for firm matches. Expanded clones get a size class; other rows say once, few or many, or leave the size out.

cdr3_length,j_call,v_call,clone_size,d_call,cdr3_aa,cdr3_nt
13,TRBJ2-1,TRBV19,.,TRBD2,CASSIGLAGDQFF,TGTGCCAGTAGTATCGGACTAGCGGGAGATCAGTTCTTC
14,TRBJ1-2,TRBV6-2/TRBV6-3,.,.,CASRVTGRNYGYTF,TGTGCCAGCAGAGTTACAGGACGGAACTATGGCTACACCTTC
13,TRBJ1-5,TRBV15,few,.,CATSIQEEQPQHF,TGTGCCACCAGCATACAGGAAGAACAGCCCCAGCATTTT
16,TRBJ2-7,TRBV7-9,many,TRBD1,CASSKTGTGRNYEQYF,TGTGCCAGCAGCAAAACCGGGACAGGGAGGAACTACGAGCAGTACTTC
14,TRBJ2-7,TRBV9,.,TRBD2,CASSLSGSYGEQYF,TGTGCCAGCAGTTTAAGCGGGAGTTATGGAGAGCAGTACTTC
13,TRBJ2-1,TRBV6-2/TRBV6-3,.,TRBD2,CASSSTTSGRQFF,TGTGCCAGCAGTTCCACGACTAGCGGGAGACAGTTCTTC
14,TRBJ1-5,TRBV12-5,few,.,CASGLGQGNQPQHF,TGTGCTAGTGGTTTAGGGCAGGGGAATCAGCCCCAGCATTTT
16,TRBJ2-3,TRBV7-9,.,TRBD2,CASSSNSGRSADTQYF,TGTGCCAGCAGCTCGAATAGCGGGAGGAGTGCAGATACGCAGTATTTT
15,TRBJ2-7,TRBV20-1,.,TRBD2,CSARDPTSGRAEQYF,TGCAGTGCTAGAGATCCTACTAGCGGGAGGGCCGAGCAGTACTTC
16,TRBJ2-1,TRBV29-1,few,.,CSVEDRRRRAYNEQFF,TGCAGCGTTGAAGACCGACGAAGGAGGGCCTACAATGAGCAGTTCTTC
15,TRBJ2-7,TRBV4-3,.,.,CASSQQRTAVYEQYF,TGCGCCAGCAGCCAACAGCGGACAGCAGTATACGAGCAGTACTTC
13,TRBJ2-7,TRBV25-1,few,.,CASSGTVGYEQYF,TGTGCCAGCAGTGGGACTGTCGGTTACGAGCAGTACTTC
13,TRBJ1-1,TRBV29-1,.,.,CSARPNFGTEAFF,TGCAGCGCTCGTCCCAATTTCGGGACTGAAGCTTTCTTT
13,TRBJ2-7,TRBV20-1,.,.,CSARPMDGYEQYF,TGCAGTGCTAGACCAATGGACGGCTACGAGCAGTACTTC
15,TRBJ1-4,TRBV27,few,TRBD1,CASSPGGTGSEKLFF,TGTGCCAGCAGCCCAGGAGGGACAGGGAGTGAAAAACTGTTTTTT